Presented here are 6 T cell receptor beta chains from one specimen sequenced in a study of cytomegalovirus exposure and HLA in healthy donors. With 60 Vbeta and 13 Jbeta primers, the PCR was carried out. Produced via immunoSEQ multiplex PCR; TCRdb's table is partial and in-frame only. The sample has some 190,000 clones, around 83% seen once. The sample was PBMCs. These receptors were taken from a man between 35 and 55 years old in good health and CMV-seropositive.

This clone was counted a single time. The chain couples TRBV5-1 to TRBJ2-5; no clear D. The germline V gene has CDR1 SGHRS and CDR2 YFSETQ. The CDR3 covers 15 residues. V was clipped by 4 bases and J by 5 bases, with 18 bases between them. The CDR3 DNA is TGCGCCAGCAGCCCCCTCGAGACATCGACGGAGACCCAGTACTTC. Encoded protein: CASSPLETSTETQYF.

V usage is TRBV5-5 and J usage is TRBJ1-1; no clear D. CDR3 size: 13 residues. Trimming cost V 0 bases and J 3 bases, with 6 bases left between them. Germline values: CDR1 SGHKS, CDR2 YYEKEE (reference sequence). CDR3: CASSLVRYTEAFF. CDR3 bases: TGTGCCAGCAGCTTGGTCAGATACACTGAAGCTTTCTTT.

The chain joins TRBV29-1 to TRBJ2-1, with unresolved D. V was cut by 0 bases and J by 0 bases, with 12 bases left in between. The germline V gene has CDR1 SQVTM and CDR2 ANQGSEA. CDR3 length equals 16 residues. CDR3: CSVEDRALSSYNEQFF. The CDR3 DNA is TGCAGCGTTGAAGATCGAGCGTTAAGCTCCTACAATGAGCAGTTCTTC.

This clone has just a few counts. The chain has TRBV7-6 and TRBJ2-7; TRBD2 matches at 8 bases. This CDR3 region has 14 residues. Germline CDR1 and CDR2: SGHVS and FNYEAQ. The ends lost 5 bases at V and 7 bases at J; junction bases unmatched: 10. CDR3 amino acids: CASSHRLAPSEQYF. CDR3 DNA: TGTGCCAGCAGCCATCGACTAGCGCCTAGTGAGCAGTACTTC.

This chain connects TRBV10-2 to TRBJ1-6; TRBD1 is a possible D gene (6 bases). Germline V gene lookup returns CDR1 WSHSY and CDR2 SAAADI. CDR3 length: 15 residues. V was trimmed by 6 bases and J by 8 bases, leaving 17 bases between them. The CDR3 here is CASRGRGRGYSPLHF. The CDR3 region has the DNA TGCGCCAGCAGGGGCAGGGGCCGCGGTTATTCACCCCTCCACTTT.

CDR3 in amino acids: CASSQGPYQPQHF. The CDR3 DNA is TGCGCCAGCAGCCAAGGGCCTTATCAGCCCCAGCATTTT. The rearrangement links TRBV4-1 to TRBJ1-5; no clear D. The CDR3 consists of 13 residues. Germline CDR1 reads MGHRA; CDR2 reads YSYEKL. The ends were cut back, 1 base at V and 5 bases at J, with 6 bases in the middle.